Only a few counts were recorded for the clone carrying this T cell receptor beta chain. Its antigen is not known. This CDR3 is 13 amino acids long. From germline, CDR1 is DFQATT and CDR2 SNEGSKA (reference sequence). V was shortened by 4 bases and J by 4 bases, with 12 bases between the two germline ends. TCRdb fed the RT-PCR reads into MiXCR, producing one record per CDR3 protein. Found here are roughly 500,000 distinct CDR3 sequences, about 25% of them singletons; the top ten hold 1.9%. This entry is derived from a study of response to subunit inactivated influenza vaccine. Study-level findings and limits: Researchers suggested that each seasonal influenza vaccination recruits few new T cells.

The clonotype comes from a man over 45 who received an inactivated influenza vaccine. The V gene is TRBV20-1, the J gene TRBJ2-3; possibly TRBD1 or TRBD2 for D (6 bases each). This material consisted of CD4+ T cells sorted from PBMCs, taken 4 to 6 days after vaccination. The CDR3 sequence is CSATLGGPDTQYF. The CDR3 DNA follows: TGCAGTGCTACCTTGGGGGGCCCAGATACGCAGTATTTT.